A single TCR beta chain is shown here with its context. Which antigen it targets is not known. Qualities for individual bases were not recorded, and no much larger clone is one base off. The data were obtained in a study of siplizumab effects on memory and regulatory T cells (dated by TCRdb to between 2017 and 2020). A note on the overall study: Across roughly 8 responder-stimulator pairs, mixed lymphocyte reactions were run in pairs, about 1 with siplizumab at 0.75 to 1 ug/mL and about 1 without drug. The study examined how the anti-CD2 antibody siplizumab affects alloreactive T-cell subsets in allogeneic mixed lymphocyte reactions built from human PBMCs.

Cells from the mixed lymphocyte reactions were cocultured for about six days at 37 degrees C. Responder PBMCs were labelled with CFSE and stimulator PBMCs with Violet Dye, then combined at a 1:1 ratio. Sorted unstimulated T cells and proliferating T cells recovered from mixed lymphocyte reactions were subjected to TCRbeta CDR3 sequencing. Fresh whole blood from around 11 HLA-typed healthy donors was used to isolate PBMCs. For TCR sequencing, responder T cells that had proliferated and were CFSE-low were FACS-sorted once the mixed lymphocyte reaction was over. From its cysteine to its phenylalanine, the CDR3 spans 15 amino acids. The retained sequence is limited to the CDR3, 45 bases, with the frame set at the first base. Trimmed from V: 5 bases; trimmed from J: 2 bases; junction bases lacking a gene match: 5. From the germline V gene, CDR1 is SGHAT and CDR2 is FQNNGV. Receptor amplification or capture employed the immunoSEQ multiplex PCR assay. The deep sequencing platform assayed about 10^5 TCR templates per sample. Genomic DNA extracted from sorted T cells was used for TCRbeta CDR3 sequencing. The published analysis was carried out like this. Clonal analysis of TCRbeta CDR3 data was done in the R programming language. Alloreactive CD4+ and CD8+ clones were identified by comparing unstimulated samples to CFSE-low samples taken after the reaction. By matching sequences to the repertoires of sorted unstimulated Treg and non-Treg cells, each alloreactive CD4+ clone was assigned a regulatory or non-regulatory origin. TCRdb provides this immuneACCESS table in a form limited to in-frame rearrangements. Some clones are lacking; in checked studies, under half of them reflect an unresolved V gene, and why the rest are absent is not known. That table furnishes V, J and clone size, whereas the DNA furnished D and trimming. The sample data list 3,500 or so clones, and more than 45% of these were observed just once. 4.8% of the sample rests with the top ten.

What the research found in general, with its limitations: Among mappable alloreactive CD4+ clones, an average Treg-derived fraction of about 70% was observed with siplizumab, compared with approximately 26% in control reactions. Greater diversity appeared to be present in unstimulated naive T cells than in memory T cells, and a substantial contribution to the alloresponse seemed to be made by naive cells. For roughly 75-97% of proliferating CD4+ or CD8+ clones, no naive or memory phenotype could be assigned. The cumulative frequency of alloreactive sequences that could be traced back to unstimulated CD4+ memory T cells was significantly reduced by siplizumab. Because sequences below about 10^-5 frequency were poorly captured, only a minor fraction of alloreactive clones could be mapped to unstimulated subsets. No functional confirmation was obtained for the suppressive function of proliferating Tregs from siplizumab cultures.

This TCR was sampled from a human donor in good health; the cells came from an allogeneic mixed lymphocyte reaction. Sequenced: CFSE-low (dividing) CD4+ T cells sorted from an allogeneic mixed lymphocyte reaction. Recombination joined TRBV11-2 with TRBJ2-7; 11 bases in between match TRBD1. Here is the DNA: TGTGCCAGCAGCCGGGGACAGGGGGTTACCTACGAGCAGTACTTC. Its translation reads: CASSRGQGVTYEQYF. The variable domain in full, with residues beyond the CDR3 obtained from the reference TRBV11-2 and TRBJ2-7 genes, is EAGVAQSPRYKIIEKRQSVAFWCNPISGHATLYWYQQILGQGPKLLIQFQNNGVVDDSQLPKDRFSAERLKGVDSTLKIQPAKLEDSAVYLCASSRGQGVTYEQYFGPGTRLTVT.